The clone carrying this T cell receptor (beta chain) was seen a single time. The antigen is unknown. This may come from a read error, since a much larger clone is one base off. The CDR3 end shows no conserved phenylalanine or tryptophan, and so a read error is likely. This entry is derived from a study of Graves' ophthalmopathy and Graves' hyperthyroidism. Overall study findings and caveats: As the model predicted ophthalmopathy progression, it achieved a sensitivity of roughly 69% and a specificity of about 72%. Ophthalmopathy versus stable hyperthyroidism: 13-signature model gave roughly 88% sensitivity, 75% to 82% specificity. The authors also found most expanded thyroid clonotypes above 0.001 frequency in blood.

Patients were left out if they had other autoimmune diseases, uncontrolled infections, pregnancy or lactation. RNA transcripts yielded amplified TCR beta CDR3 regions. Investigators did first-round RT-PCR with HTBI primers, then second-round multiplex PCR. In TCRdb, the multiplex PCR reads were re-called with MiXCR into one record per CDR3 protein. This sample carries 580,000 or so distinct CDR3 sequences, 35% to 40% of them seen once, and the ten largest clones take 3.5% to 5%. The sequence came from an adult man with Graves' hyperthyroidism. The sequencing sample was made of peripheral blood or thyroid tissue (not recorded which).

The CDR3 coding sequence is TGTGCCAGCAGCTTCCGCGGGGGGGACTATGGCTACACCCTC. Its protein product is CASSFRGGDYGYTL. The chain carries TRBV13 and TRBJ1-2, with a possible D match to TRBD1 (5 bases). Germline values: CDR1 PRHDT, CDR2 FYEKMQ (reference sequence). The CDR3 is 14 residues long. V lost 3 bases and J lost 3, with 11 bases in between.